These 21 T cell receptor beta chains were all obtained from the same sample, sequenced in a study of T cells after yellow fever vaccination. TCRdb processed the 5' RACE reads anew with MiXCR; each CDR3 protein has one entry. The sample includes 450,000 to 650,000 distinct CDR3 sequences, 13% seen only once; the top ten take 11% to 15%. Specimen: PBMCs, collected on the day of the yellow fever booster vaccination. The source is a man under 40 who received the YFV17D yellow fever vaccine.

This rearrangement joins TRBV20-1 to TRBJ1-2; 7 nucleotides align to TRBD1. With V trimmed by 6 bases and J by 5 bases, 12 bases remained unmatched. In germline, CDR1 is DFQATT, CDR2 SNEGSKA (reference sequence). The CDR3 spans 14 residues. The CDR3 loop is CSASITGVGYGYTF. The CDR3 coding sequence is TGCAGTGCATCAATAACAGGGGTTGGGTATGGCTACACCTTC.

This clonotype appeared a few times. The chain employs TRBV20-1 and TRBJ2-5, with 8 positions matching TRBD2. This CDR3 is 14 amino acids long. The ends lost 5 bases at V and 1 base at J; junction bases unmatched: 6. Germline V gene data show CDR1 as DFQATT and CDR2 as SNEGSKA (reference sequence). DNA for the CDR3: TGCAGTGCTCGAGCGGGAGAGGGCCAAGAGACCCAGTACTTC. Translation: CSARAGEGQETQYF.

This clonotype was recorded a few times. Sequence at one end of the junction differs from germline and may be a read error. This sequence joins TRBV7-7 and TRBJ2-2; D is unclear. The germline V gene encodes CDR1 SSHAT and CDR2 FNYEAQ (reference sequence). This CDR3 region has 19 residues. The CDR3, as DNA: TGTGCTAGCAGCTTTTCCCCCGCCTCCTCCCTGGTTGGCACCGGGGAGCTGTTTTTT. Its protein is CASSFSPASSLVGTGELFF.

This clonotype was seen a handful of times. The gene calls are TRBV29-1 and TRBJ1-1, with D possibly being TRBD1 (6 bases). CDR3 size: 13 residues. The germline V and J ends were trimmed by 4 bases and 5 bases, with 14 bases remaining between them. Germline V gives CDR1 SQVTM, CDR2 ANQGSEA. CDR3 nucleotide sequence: TGCAGCGTTGCGCACGGGGGCGGGACTGAAGCTTTCTTT. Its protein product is CSVAHGGGTEAFF.

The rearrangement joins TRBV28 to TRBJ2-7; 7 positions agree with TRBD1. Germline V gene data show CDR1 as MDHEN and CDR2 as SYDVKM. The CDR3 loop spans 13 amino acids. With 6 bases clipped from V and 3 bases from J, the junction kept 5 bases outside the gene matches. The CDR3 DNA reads TGTGCCAGCAGGTGGGACAGCTACTACGAGCAGTACTTC. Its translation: CASRWDSYYEQYF. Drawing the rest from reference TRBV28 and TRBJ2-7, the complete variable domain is DVKVTQSSRYLVKRTGEKVFLECVQDMDHENMFWYRQDPGLGLRLIYFSYDVKMKEKGDIPEGYSVSREKKERFSLILESASTNQTSMYLCASRWDSYYEQYFGPGTRLTVT.

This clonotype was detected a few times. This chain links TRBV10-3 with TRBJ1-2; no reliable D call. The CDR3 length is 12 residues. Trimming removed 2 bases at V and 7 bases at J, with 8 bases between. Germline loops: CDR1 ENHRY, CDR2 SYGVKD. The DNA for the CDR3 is TGTGCCATCAGTGAGACAACGGGTGGCTACACCTTC. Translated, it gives CAISETTGGYTF.

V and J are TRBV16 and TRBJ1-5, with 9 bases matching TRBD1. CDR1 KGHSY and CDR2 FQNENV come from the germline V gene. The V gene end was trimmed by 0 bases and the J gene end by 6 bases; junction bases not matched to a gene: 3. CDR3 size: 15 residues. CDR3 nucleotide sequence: TGTGCCAGCAGCCAATCAGGACAGGGGAGTCAGCCCCAGCATTTT. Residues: CASSQSGQGSQPQHF.

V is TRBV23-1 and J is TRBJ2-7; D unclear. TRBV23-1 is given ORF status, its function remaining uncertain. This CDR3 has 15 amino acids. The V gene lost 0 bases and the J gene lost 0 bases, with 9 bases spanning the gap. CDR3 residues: CASSQSLESSYEQYF. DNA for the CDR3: TGCGCCAGCAGTCAATCCCTCGAGAGCTCCTACGAGCAGTACTTC.

The CDR3 is CASSQTNRAGPTYEQYF. CDR3 DNA sequence: TGCGCCAGCAGTCAGACCAATCGGGCGGGGCCGACCTACGAGCAGTACTTC. This chain links TRBV23-1 with TRBJ2-7; maybe TRBD2 (6 bases). TRBV23-1 is treated as an ORF (open reading frame) with a function not yet certain. Trimming took 3 bases from V and 2 from J, leaving 20 bases between them. The CDR3 contains 17 residues.

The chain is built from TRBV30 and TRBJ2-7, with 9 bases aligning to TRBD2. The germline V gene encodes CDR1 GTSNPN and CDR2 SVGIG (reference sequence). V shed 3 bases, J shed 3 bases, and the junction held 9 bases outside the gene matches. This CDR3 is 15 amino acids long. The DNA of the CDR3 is TGTGCCTGGAGGGAAATAGCGGGAGTGTTCTACGAGCAGTACTTC. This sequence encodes CAWREIAGVFYEQYF.

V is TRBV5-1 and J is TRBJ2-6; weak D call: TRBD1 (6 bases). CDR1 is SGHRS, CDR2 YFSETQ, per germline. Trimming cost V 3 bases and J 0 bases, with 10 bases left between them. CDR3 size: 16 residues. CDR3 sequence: CASSSGQHSGANVLTF. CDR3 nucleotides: TGCGCCAGCAGCTCCGGACAGCACTCTGGGGCCAACGTCCTGACTTTC. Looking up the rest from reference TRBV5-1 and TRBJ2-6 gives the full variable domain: KAGVTQTPRYLIKTRGQQVTLSCSPISGHRSVSWYQQTPGQGLQFLFEYFSETQRNKGNFPGRFSGRQFSNSRSEMNVSTLELGDSALYLCASSSGQHSGANVLTFGAGSRLTVL.

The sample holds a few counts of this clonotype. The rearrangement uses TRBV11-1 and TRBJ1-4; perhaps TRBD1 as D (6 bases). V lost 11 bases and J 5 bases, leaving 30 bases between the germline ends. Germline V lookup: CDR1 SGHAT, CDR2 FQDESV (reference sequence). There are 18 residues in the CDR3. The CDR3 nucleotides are TGTGCCCAAAGACCGAGGGCGCGTCCCCGAGGGGGAAATGAAAAACTGTTTTTT. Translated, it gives CAQRPRARPRGGNEKLFF.

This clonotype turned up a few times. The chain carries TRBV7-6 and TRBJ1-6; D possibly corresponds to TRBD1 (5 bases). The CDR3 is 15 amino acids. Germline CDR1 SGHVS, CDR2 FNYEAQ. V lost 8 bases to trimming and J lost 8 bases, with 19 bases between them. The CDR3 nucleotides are TGTGCCAGCCGGCGGGGACTCATGAATGATTCACCCCTCCACTTT. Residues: CASRRGLMNDSPLHF.

The DNA for the CDR3 is TGTGCCAGCACTGTGGAAAACGAGCAGTACTTC. Amino acids: CASTVENEQYF. The chain links TRBV6-2 or TRBV6-3 to TRBJ2-7; unclear D gene. The CDR3 totals 11 residues. Trimming left V 7 bases short and J 5 bases short, with 9 bases between. Germline CDR1 MNHEY, CDR2 SVGEGT.

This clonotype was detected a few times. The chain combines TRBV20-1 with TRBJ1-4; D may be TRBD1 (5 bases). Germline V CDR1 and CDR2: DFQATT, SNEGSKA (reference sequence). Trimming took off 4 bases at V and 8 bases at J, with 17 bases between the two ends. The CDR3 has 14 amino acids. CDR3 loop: CSAMGEGRSEKLFF. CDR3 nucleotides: TGCAGTGCTATGGGGGAGGGACGTAGCGAAAAACTGTTTTTT.

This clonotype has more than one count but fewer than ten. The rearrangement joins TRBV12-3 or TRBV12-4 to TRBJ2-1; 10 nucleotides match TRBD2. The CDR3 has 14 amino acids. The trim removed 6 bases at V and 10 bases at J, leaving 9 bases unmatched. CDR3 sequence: CASRESGRADEQFF. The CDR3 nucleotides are TGTGCCAGCAGAGAGAGCGGGAGGGCCGACGAGCAGTTCTTC.

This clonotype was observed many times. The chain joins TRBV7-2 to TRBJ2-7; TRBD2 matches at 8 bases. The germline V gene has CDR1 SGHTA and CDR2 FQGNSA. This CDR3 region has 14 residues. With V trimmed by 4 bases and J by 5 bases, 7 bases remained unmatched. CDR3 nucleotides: TGTGCCAGCAGCTATCGTGCGGGAGGCGACGAGCAGTACTTC. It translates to CASSYRAGGDEQYF.

CDR3 DNA sequence: TGTGCCTGGAGCTGGGGAATACAGGGGGCCATGGTCACTGAAGCTTTCTTT. This gives the protein CAWSWGIQGAMVTEAFF. The chain has TRBV30 and TRBJ1-1; TRBD1 matches 9 bases. Germline V gene sequence: CDR1 GTSNPN, CDR2 SVGIG (reference sequence). The trim removed 3 bases at V and 4 bases at J, leaving 15 bases unmatched. This CDR3 region has 17 residues.

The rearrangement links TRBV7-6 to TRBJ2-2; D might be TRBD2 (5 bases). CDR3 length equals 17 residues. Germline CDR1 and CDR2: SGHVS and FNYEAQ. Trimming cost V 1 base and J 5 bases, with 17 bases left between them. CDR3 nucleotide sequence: TGTGCCAGCAGCTTAGAGTCGTGGGAGCAGGAAACCGGGGAGCTGTTTTTT. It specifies CASSLESWEQETGELFF.

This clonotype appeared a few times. For the CDR3, the DNA is TGCGCCAGCAGCTGGAAAGGCGGCAGGGCCTCCTACGAGCAGTACTTC. This codes for CASSWKGGRASYEQYF. This chain joins TRBV5-1 and TRBJ2-7; perhaps TRBD1 as D (5 bases). Trimming cost V 3 bases and J 0 bases, with 16 bases left between them. This CDR3 contains 16 residues. CDR1 is SGHRS, CDR2 YFSETQ, per germline.

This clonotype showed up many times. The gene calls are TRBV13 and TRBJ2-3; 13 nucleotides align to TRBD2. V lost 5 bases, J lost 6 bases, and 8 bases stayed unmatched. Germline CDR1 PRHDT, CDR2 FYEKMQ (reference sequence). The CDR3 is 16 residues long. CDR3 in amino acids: CASSGGLAGSVDTQYF. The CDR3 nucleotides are TGTGCCAGCAGCGGGGGACTAGCGGGATCAGTGGATACGCAGTATTTT.